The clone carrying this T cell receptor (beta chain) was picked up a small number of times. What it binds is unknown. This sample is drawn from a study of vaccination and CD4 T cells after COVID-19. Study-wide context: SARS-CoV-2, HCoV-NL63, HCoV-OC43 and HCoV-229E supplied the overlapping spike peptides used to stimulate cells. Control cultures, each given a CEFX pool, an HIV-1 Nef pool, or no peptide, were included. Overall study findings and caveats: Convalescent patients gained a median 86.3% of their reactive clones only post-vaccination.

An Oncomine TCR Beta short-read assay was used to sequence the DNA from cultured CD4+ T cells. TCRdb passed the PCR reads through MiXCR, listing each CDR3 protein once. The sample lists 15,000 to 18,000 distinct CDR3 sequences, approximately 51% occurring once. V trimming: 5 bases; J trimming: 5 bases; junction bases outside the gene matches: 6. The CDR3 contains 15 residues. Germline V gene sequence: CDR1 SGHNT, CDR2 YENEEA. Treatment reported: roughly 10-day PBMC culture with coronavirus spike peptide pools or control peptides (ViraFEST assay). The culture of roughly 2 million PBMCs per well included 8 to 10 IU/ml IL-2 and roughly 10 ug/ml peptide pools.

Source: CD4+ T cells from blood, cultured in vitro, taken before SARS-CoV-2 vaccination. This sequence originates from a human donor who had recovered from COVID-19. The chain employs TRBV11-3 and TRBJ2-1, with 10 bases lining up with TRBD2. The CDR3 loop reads CASSDWTSGDNEQFF. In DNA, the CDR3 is TGTGCCAGCAGCGACTGGACTAGCGGAGACAATGAGCAGTTCTTC.